A single sample gave rise to the 21 T cell receptor beta chains below, sequenced in a study of response to subunit inactivated influenza vaccine. One entry per CDR3 protein results from TCRdb running MiXCR on the RT-PCR reads. The sample contains roughly 620,000 distinct CDR3 sequences, 11% of which appear only once. The same data also contributed to another study, on T cells expressing NK-cell markers. From that second work: A 5'RACE template switching approach incorporating UMIs was used to make TCR beta cDNA.

Sequencing was performed on PBMCs from blood, taken on the day of vaccination. The receptor source for this set is a man over 45 who received an inactivated influenza vaccine.

The chain joins TRBV5-1 to TRBJ2-4, with D possibly TRBD1 on 6 matching bases. V was trimmed by 3 bases and J by 2 bases, leaving 18 bases between them. Germline V gene data show CDR1 as SGHRS and CDR2 as YFSETQ. The CDR3 runs to 17 residues. The DNA of the CDR3 is TGCGCCAGCAGCTCTTCACAGGGCCTGGCGACCAAAAACATTCAGTACTTC. Encoded protein: CASSSSQGLATKNIQYF.

The CDR3 spells CASSEGGQDYNEQFF. Written as DNA, the CDR3 is TGTGCCAGCAGTGAAGGGGGACAGGACTACAATGAGCAGTTCTTC. The chain recombines TRBV2 with TRBJ2-1, with 8 nucleotides matching TRBD1. The CDR3 is made up of 15 amino acids. V gave up 1 base and J gave up 3 bases; unmatched junction bases: 2. Germline-derived CDR1 and CDR2 are SNHLY and FYNNEI.

This clonotype was recorded many times. This chain connects TRBV18 to TRBJ1-1; weak D call: TRBD1 (6 bases). CDR1 is KGHSH, CDR2 LQKENI, per germline. CDR3 size: 14 residues. Deletions cut 3 bases from V and 0 bases from J, with 8 bases between. The CDR3 sequence: CASSPGQMNTEAFF. CDR3 sequence (DNA): TGTGCCAGCTCACCCGGACAGATGAACACTGAAGCTTTCTTT. Looking up the rest from reference TRBV18 and TRBJ1-1 gives the full variable domain: NAGVMQNPRHLVRRRGQEARLRCSPMKGHSHVYWYRQLPEEGLKFMVYLQKENIIDESGMPKERFSAEFPKEGPSILRIQQVVRGDSAAYFCASSPGQMNTEAFFGQGTRLTVV.

CDR3 nucleotides: TGTGCCAGCAGCCCGGGACCTCAAACGAGCGAGCAGTACTTC. It codes for CASSPGPQTSEQYF. The chain links TRBV7-6 to TRBJ2-7; D is possibly TRBD1 or TRBD2 (5 bases each). The CDR3 runs 14 residues. CDR1 is SGHVS, CDR2 FNYEAQ, per germline. Trimming removed 5 bases from V and 6 bases from J, with 17 bases in between.

This clonotype was seen many times. V gene TRBV7-6 combines with J gene TRBJ2-1; perhaps D is TRBD1 or TRBD2 (5 bases each). The V gene lost 2 bases and the J gene lost 8 bases, with 16 bases spanning the gap. The CDR3 loop spans 15 amino acids. Germline-derived CDR1 and CDR2 are SGHVS and FNYEAQ. The CDR3 reads CASSLPGTQNDEQFF. The CDR3 bases are TGTGCCAGCAGCTTACCCGGGACCCAGAACGATGAGCAGTTCTTC.

This clonotype was seen only a few times. V gene TRBV18 combines with J gene TRBJ2-1; 14 positions agree with TRBD2. CDR1 and CDR2 from the germline V gene are KGHSH and LQKENI. The CDR3 has 15 amino acids. Trimming removed 3 bases from V and 10 bases from J; junction bases left unmatched: 5. CDR3 protein: CASSPQTSGREEQFF. CDR3 nucleotides: TGTGCCAGCTCACCTCAGACTAGCGGGAGGGAAGAGCAGTTCTTC.

This clonotype was detected a few times. The genes are TRBV5-1 and TRBJ1-1; TRBD1 matches at 9 bases. Per the germline V gene, CDR1 is SGHRS and CDR2 is YFSETQ. V lost 4 bases and J lost 8; bases outside the gene matches: 9. The CDR3 is 14 residues long. CDR3 nucleotide sequence: TGCGCCAGCAGCCTCTACGGGACAGGGAAGGAAGCTTTCTTT. The encoded protein is CASSLYGTGKEAFF.

The gene calls are TRBV4-2 and TRBJ2-2, with no clear D. V lost 3 bases to trimming and J lost 4 bases, with 9 bases between them. The CDR3 runs to 14 residues. CDR1 and CDR2 (germline): LGHNA, YNFKEQ. CDR3 sequence reads: CASSHAEITGELFF. As DNA, the CDR3 is TGTGCCAGCAGCCATGCCGAAATCACCGGGGAGCTGTTTTTT.

This chain links TRBV12-3 or TRBV12-4 with TRBJ2-5; 16 bases agree with TRBD2. CDR3 length: 18 residues. The trim removed 6 bases at V and 5 bases at J, leaving 12 bases unmatched. The CDR3 DNA is TGTGCCAGCAGCTCCGGGACTAGCGGGAGGGCCGTATCCGAGACCCAGTACTTC. This codes for CASSSGTSGRAVSETQYF.

This clonotype was picked up many times. V gene TRBV24-1 combines with J gene TRBJ2-2; no firm D call. V was shortened by 0 bases and J by 2 bases, with 9 bases between the two germline ends. CDR1 and CDR2 from the germline V gene are KGHDR and SFDVKD. The length of the CDR3 is 16 residues. CDR3 bases: TGTGCCACCAGTGATTTGCTCGGCAGCAACACCGGGGAGCTGTTTTTT. As protein: CATSDLLGSNTGELFF.

This clonotype was observed a handful of times. The chain uses TRBV11-2 and TRBJ1-2; D call uncertain. CDR3 size: 15 residues. Germline values: CDR1 SGHAT, CDR2 FQNNGV. V was pared by 1 base and J by 4 bases, with 13 bases between. CDR3 in DNA: TGTGCCAGCAGCTTAGGGTCCTCAGGACTCTATGGCTACACCTTC. Translated, it gives CASSLGSSGLYGYTF. Combining the CDR3 with reference TRBV11-2 and TRBJ1-2 gives the whole variable domain EAGVAQSPRYKIIEKRQSVAFWCNPISGHATLYWYQQILGQGPKLLIQFQNNGVVDDSQLPKDRFSAERLKGVDSTLKIQPAKLEDSAVYLCASSLGSSGLYGYTFGSGTRLTVV.

This clonotype turned up a few times. The chain carries TRBV25-1 and TRBJ1-1; D gene uncertain. Germline V lookup: CDR1 MGHDK, CDR2 SYGVNS. Trimming took off 7 bases at V and 0 bases at J, with 9 bases between the two ends. The CDR3 runs 13 residues. This CDR3 is CASKKTMNTEAFF. CDR3 in DNA: TGTGCCAGCAAGAAGACGATGAACACTGAAGCTTTCTTT. The complete variable domain, with remaining parts taken from reference TRBV25-1 and TRBJ1-1, reads EADIYQTPRYLVIGTGKKITLECSQTMGHDKMYWYQQDPGMELHLIHYSYGVNSTEKGDLSSESTVSRIRTEHFPLTLESARPSHTSQYLCASKKTMNTEAFFGQGTRLTVV.

This clonotype came up many times. CDR3 residues: CASSSTHLSANTQYF. In DNA, the CDR3 is TGTGCCAGCAGTTCCACTCACCTCTCCGCGAATACGCAGTATTTT. The chain recombines TRBV6-5 with TRBJ2-3; D gene uncertain. This CDR3 is 15 amino acids long. V was cut by 4 bases and J by 7 bases, with 18 bases left in between. Germline CDR1 MNHEY, CDR2 SVGAGI.

The rearrangement uses TRBV3-1 and TRBJ2-3; unclear D gene. The length of the CDR3 is 12 residues. The V end was cut by 6 bases, the J end by 7 bases, with 11 bases between. Germline V CDR1 and CDR2: LGHDT, YNNKEL (reference sequence). This CDR3 is CASSRVSHTQYF. In DNA, the CDR3 is TGTGCCAGCAGTAGAGTTTCACATACGCAGTATTTT.

A few counts support this clonotype. The CDR3 loop is CASSRSGDLNTEAFF. DNA of the CDR3: TGTGCCAGCAGCCGTTCCGGAGATTTGAACACTGAAGCTTTCTTT. The V and J genes are TRBV3-1 and TRBJ1-1, with D unresolved. The CDR3 is 15 residues long. V was trimmed by 4 bases and J by 0 bases, leaving 12 bases between them. Germline assignment: CDR1 LGHDT and CDR2 YNNKEL (reference sequence).

This clonotype was seen only a few times. The V call is TRBV15, the J call TRBJ1-3; D is unclear. Germline V gives CDR1 LNHNV, CDR2 YYDKDF (reference sequence). CDR3 size: 14 residues. V was clipped by 0 bases and J by 3 bases, with 6 bases between them. CDR3 nucleotides: TGTGCCACCAGCAGAGATAGGTTTGGAAACACCATATATTTT. Protein sequence: CATSRDRFGNTIYF.

In this sample, this clonotype turned up a few times. The chain is built from TRBV10-1 and TRBJ2-3; TRBD1 matches at 7 bases. Germline CDR1 WNHNN, CDR2 SYGVQD (reference sequence). The CDR3 spans 15 residues. Losses at the gene ends were 6 bases for V and 5 bases for J; bases not matched to a gene: 11. Written as DNA, the CDR3 is TGCGCCAGCAGCGGGGCAGCAGGGGGAGAAGATACGCAGTATTTT. This encodes CASSGAAGGEDTQYF.

In its sample, this clonotype was seen a few times. This chain links TRBV29-1 with TRBJ2-1; D ambiguous. Between the trimmed V and J ends, which lost 4 bases and 12 bases, there was a span of 19 bases. Germline V gene data show CDR1 as SQVTM and CDR2 as ANQGSEA. The CDR3 covers 13 residues. CDR3 sequence reads: CSVAPDLGIGQFF. DNA of the CDR3: TGCAGCGTTGCCCCTGATTTAGGAATCGGGCAGTTCTTC.

There are a few counts of this clonotype. The chain uses TRBV24-1 and TRBJ2-5; TRBD2 matches 8 bases. This CDR3 contains 16 residues. CDR1 and CDR2 (germline): KGHDR, SFDVKD. V lost 5 bases, J lost 0 bases, and 7 bases stayed unmatched. The CDR3 is CATSGLAGRNQETQYF. The CDR3 nucleotides read TGTGCCACCAGTGGTCTAGCGGGCAGAAACCAAGAGACCCAGTACTTC.

As regards this clonotype: Here the CDR3 omits its conserved ending phenylalanine or tryptophan, so a read error is the likely source. V is TRBV27 and J is TRBJ2-7; TRBD2 matches at 8 bases. This CDR3 region has 14 residues. J gave up 2 bases and V 4 bases, and 4 bases lay outside the gene matches. Per germline, CDR1 MNHEY and CDR2 SMNVEV (reference sequence). The CDR3: CASSYGLATYEQYL. In nucleotides, the CDR3 is TGTGCCAGCAGTTATGGACTAGCAACCTACGAGCAGTACCTC.

In this sample, this clonotype turned up a few times. The CDR3 loop is CASSFWLRGSYNSPLHF. The CDR3 DNA follows: TGTGCCAGCAGCTTTTGGCTTCGAGGCTCCTATAATTCACCCCTCCACTTT. The chain has TRBV7-9 and TRBJ1-6; D is uncertain. Germline CDR1 and CDR2: SEHNR and FQNEAQ (reference sequence). Trimming shortened V by 3 bases and J by 0 bases, and 12 bases separated the two germline ends. The CDR3 contains 17 residues.